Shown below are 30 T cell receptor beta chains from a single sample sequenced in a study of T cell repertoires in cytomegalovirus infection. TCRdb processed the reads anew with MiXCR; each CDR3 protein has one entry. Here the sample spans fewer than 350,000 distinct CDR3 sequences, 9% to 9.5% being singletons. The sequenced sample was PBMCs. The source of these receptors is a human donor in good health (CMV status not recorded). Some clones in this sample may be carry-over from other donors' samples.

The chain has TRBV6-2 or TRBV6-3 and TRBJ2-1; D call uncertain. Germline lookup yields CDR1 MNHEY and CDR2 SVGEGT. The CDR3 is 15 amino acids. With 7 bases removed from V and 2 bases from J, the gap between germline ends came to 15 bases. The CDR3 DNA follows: TGTGCCAGCACCAACACCCTAGGCCCCTACAATGAGCAGTTCTTC. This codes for CASTNTLGPYNEQFF.

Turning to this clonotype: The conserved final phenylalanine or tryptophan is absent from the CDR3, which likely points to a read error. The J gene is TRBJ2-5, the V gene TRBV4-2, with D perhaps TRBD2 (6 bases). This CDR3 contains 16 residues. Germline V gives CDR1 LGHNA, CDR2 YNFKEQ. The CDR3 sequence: CASSQAAGTPKETQYC. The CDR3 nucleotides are TGTGCCAGCAGCCAAGCCGCCGGGACTCCAAAAGAAACCCAGTACTGC.

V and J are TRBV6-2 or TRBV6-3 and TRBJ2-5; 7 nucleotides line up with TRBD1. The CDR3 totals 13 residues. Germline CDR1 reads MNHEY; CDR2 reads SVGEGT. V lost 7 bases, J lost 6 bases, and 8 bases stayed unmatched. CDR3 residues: CASMGQGEKTQYF. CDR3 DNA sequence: TGTGCCAGCATGGGTCAGGGGGAGAAGACCCAGTACTTC.

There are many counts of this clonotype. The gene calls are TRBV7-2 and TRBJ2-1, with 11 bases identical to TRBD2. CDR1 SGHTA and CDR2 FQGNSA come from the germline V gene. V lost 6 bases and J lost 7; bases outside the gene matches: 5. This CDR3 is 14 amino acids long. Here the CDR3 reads CASSPRTSGNEQFF. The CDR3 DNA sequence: TGTGCCAGCAGTCCTCGGACTAGCGGGAATGAGCAGTTCTTC.

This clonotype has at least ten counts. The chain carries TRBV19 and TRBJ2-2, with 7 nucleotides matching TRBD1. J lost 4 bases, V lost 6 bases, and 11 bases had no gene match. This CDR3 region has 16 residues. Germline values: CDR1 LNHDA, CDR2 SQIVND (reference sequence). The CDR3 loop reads CASRPGTVSSTGELFF. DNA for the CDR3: TGTGCCAGTAGGCCCGGGACAGTCTCGAGCACCGGGGAGCTGTTTTTT.

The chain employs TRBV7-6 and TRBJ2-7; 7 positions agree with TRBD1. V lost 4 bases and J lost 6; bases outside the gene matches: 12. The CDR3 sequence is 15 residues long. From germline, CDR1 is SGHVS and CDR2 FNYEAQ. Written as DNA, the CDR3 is TGTGCCAGCAGCTCTACAGGGGTCGGACTTGTCGAGCAGTACTTC. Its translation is CASSSTGVGLVEQYF.

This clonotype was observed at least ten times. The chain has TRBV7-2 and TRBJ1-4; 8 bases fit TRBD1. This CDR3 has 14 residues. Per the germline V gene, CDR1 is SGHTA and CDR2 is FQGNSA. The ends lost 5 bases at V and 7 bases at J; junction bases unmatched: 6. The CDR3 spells CASSPRTGIEKLFF. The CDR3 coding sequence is TGTGCCAGCAGCCCACGGACAGGGATTGAAAAACTGTTTTTT.

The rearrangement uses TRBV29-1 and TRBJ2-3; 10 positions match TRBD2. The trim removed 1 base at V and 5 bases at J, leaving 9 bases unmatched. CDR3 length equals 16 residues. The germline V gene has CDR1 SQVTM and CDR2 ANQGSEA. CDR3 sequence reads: CSVEGELAGEQDTQYF. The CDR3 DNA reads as TGCAGCGTTGAAGGCGAGCTAGCGGGAGAACAAGATACGCAGTATTTT.

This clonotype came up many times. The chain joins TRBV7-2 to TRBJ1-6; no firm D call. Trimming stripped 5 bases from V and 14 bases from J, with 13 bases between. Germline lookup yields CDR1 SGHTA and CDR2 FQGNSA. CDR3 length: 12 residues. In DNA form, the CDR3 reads TGTGCCAGCAGCCGAGAGGGCCCCGCCCTCCACTTT. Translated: CASSREGPALHF. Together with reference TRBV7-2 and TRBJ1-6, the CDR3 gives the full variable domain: GAGVSQSPSNKVTEKGKDVELRCDPISGHTALYWYRQSLGQGLEFLIYFQGNSAPDKSGLPSDRFSAERTGGSVSTLTIQRTQQEDSAVYLCASSREGPALHFGNGTRLTVT.

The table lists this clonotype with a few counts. CDR3 loop: CAIRQTGGGSTEAFF. As DNA, the CDR3 is TGTGCCATCAGGCAGACAGGGGGCGGCTCCACTGAAGCTTTCTTT. The chain uses TRBV10-3 and TRBJ1-1; 10 bases match TRBD1. Trimming took 6 bases from V and 4 from J; bases not matched to a gene: 8. The CDR3 length is 15 residues. The germline V gene encodes CDR1 ENHRY and CDR2 SYGVKD.

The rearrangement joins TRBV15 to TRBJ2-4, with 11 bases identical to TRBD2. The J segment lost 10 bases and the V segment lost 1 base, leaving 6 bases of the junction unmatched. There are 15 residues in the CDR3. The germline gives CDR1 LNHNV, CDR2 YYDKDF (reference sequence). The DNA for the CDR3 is TGTGCCACCAGCAGAGCCCTAGCGGGAGGCGGAATTCAGTACTTC. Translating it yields CATSRALAGGGIQYF.

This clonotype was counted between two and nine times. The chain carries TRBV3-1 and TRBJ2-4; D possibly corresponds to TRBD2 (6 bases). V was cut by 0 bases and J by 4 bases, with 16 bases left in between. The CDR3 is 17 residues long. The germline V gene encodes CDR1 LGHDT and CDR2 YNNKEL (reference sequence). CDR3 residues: CASSQDLRTGAKNIQYF. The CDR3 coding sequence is TGTGCCAGCAGCCAAGATCTGCGGACGGGAGCAAAAAACATTCAGTACTTC.

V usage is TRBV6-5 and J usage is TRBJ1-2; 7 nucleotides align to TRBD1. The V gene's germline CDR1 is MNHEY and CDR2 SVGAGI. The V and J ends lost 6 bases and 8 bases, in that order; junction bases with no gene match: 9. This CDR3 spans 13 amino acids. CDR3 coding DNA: TGTGCCAGCAGCCCCCACAGGGGAGGCGGCTACACCTTC. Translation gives CASSPHRGGGYTF.

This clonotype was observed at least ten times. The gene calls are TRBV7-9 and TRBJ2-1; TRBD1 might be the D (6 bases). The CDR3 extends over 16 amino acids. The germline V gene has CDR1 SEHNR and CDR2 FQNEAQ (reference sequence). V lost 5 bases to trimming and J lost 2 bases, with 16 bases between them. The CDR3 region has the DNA TGTGCCAGCAGCCCCCAACAGGGCCCCGCCTACAATGAGCAGTTCTTC. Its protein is CASSPQQGPAYNEQFF.

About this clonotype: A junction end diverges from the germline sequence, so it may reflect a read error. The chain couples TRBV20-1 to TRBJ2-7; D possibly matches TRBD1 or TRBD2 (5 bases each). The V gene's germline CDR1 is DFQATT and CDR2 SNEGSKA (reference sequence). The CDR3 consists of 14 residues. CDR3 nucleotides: TGCAGTGCTTCTGACATATCGGGCTGGGGACCTCAGTGCTTC. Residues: CSASDISGWGPQCF.

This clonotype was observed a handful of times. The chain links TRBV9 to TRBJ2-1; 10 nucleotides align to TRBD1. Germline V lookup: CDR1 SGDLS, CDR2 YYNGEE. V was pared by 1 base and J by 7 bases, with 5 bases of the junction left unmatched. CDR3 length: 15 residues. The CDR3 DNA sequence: TGTGCCAGCAGCGTACAGACAGGGGGCATAAATGAGCAGTTCTTC. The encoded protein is CASSVQTGGINEQFF.

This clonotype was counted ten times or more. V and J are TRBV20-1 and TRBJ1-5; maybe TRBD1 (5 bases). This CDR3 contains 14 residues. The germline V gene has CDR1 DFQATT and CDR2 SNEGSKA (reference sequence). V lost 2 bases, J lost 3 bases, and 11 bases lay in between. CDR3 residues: CSARRTRLNQPQHF. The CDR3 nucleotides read TGCAGTGCTAGACGGACACGACTCAATCAGCCCCAGCATTTT.

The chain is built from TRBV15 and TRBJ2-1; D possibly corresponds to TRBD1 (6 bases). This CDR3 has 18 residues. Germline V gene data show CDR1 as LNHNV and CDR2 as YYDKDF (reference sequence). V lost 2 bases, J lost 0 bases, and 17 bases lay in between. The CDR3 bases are TGTGCCACCAGCAGATCAAAAACAGGGATTCCCTCCTACAATGAGCAGTTCTTC. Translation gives CATSRSKTGIPSYNEQFF.

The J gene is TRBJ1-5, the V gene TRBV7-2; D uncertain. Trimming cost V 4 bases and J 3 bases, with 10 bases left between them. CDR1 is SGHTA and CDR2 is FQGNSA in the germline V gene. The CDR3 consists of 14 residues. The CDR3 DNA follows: TGTGCCAGCAGCTCCGGGGTATACAATCAGCCCCAGCATTTT. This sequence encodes CASSSGVYNQPQHF.

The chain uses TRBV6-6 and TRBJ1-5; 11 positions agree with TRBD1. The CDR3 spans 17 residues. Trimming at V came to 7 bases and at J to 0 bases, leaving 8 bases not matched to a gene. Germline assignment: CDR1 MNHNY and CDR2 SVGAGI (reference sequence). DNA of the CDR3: TGTGCCAGCAACACGGGACAGGGGGTTTTTAGCAATCAGCCCCAGCATTTT. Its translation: CASNTGQGVFSNQPQHF.

The CDR3 sequence is CSARTGEAKNIQYF. The CDR3 nucleotides are TGCAGTGCTCGGACAGGGGAGGCCAAAAACATTCAGTACTTC. The rearrangement links TRBV20-1 to TRBJ2-4; 9 nucleotides agree with TRBD1. The CDR3 is 14 amino acids. Looked up from germline, CDR1 is DFQATT and CDR2 is SNEGSKA (reference sequence). The trim removed 5 bases at V and 1 base at J, leaving 3 bases unmatched.

The CDR3 DNA reads TGTGCCAGCCAGGTTTATAGCACTGAAGCTTTCTTT. The encoded protein is CASQVYSTEAFF. The rearrangement uses TRBV7-9 and TRBJ1-1, with D unclear. With 8 bases removed from V and 4 bases from J, the gap between germline ends came to 11 bases. The germline V gene encodes CDR1 SEHNR and CDR2 FQNEAQ (reference sequence). The CDR3 has 12 amino acids.

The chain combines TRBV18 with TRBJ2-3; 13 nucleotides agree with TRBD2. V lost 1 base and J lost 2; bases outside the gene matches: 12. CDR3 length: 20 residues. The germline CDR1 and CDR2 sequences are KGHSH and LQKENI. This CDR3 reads CASSPRTSGSQRLSTDTQYF. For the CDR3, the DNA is TGTGCCAGCTCACCACGGACTAGCGGGAGCCAACGACTCTCCACAGATACGCAGTATTTT.

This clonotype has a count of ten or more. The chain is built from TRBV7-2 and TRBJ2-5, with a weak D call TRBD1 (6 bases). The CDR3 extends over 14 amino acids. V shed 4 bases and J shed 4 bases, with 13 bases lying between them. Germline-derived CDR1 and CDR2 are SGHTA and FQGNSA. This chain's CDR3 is CASSWATGRETQYF. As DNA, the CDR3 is TGTGCCAGCAGCTGGGCCACAGGGCGAGAGACCCAGTACTTC.

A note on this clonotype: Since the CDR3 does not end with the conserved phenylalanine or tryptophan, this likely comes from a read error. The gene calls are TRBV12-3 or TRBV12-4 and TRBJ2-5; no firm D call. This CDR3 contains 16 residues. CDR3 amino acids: CASSFRKWGNQVTQYC. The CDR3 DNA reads TGTGCCAGCAGTTTCCGAAAGTGGGGTAACCAAGTGACCCAGTACTGC.

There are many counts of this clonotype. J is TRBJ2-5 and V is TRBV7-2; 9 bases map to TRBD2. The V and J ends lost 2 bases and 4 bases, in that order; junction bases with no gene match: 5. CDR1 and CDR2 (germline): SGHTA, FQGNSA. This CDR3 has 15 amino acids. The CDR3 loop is CASSLIGRGGETQYF. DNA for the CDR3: TGTGCCAGCAGCTTAATTGGGCGGGGGGGAGAGACCCAGTACTTC.

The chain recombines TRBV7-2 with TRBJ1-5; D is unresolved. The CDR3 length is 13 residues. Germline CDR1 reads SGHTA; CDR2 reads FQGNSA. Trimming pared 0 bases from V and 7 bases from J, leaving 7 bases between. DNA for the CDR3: TGTGCCAGCAGCTTAGCACCGGAACAGCCCCAGCATTTT. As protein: CASSLAPEQPQHF.

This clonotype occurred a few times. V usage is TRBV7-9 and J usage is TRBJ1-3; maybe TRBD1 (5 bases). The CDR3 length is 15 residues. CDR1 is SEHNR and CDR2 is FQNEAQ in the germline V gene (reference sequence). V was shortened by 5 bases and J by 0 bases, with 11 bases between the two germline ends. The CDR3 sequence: CASSIGTASGNTIYF. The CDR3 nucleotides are TGTGCCAGCAGCATCGGGACTGCCTCTGGAAACACCATATATTTT.

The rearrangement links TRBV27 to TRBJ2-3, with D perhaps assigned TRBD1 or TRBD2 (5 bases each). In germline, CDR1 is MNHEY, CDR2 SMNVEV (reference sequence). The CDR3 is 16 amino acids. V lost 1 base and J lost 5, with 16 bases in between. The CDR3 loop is CASSLWDPLSRDTQYF. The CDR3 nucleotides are TGTGCCAGCAGTTTATGGGACCCCCTCAGTCGAGATACGCAGTATTTT.

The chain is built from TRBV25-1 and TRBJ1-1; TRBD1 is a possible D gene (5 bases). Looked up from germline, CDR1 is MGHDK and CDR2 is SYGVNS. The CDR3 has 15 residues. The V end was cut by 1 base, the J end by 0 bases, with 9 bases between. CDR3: CASSESGRVNTEAFF. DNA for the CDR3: TGTGCCAGCAGTGAATCGGGCAGGGTGAACACTGAAGCTTTCTTT. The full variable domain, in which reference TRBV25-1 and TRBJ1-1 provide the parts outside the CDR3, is EADIYQTPRYLVIGTGKKITLECSQTMGHDKMYWYQQDPGMELHLIHYSYGVNSTEKGDLSSESTVSRIRTEHFPLTLESARPSHTSQYLCASSESGRVNTEAFFGQGTRLTVV.